This T cell receptor beta chain was sequenced for a study of blood T cell repertoires in COVID-19 (dated by TCRdb to the early 2020s). As for the study more broadly: The collaborator samples originated in the United States, Italy and Spain and spanned the acute and convalescent phases of COVID-19. Subjects who had been exposed to COVID-19, were actively infected with it, or had recovered from it provided the deeply sampled blood TCRbeta repertoires that made up the dataset. A de-identified subject ID, COVID-19 status, age in years and sex were almost always included in the sample metadata. The repertoires were released in a freely available public database meant as a resource for research on the immune response to SARS-CoV-2. Samples were obtained from the ongoing ImmuneRACE study (first 160 participants) and from over 1,000 subjects provided by 6 global collaborators. The material from the prospective study consisted of cDNA or gDNA derived from T cells, B-cell-depleted T cells, or PBMCs. Where available, HLA class I and class II types were taken from metadata supplied by the sample provider and were not determined by assay-based typing.

The paper's findings and limits, for the study overall: How much clinical and demographic metadata was included differed by source and by participant, and the metadata was provided uncurated.

TCRbeta CDR3 regions were amplified from genomic DNA using the immunoSEQ Assay, a bias-controlled multiplex PCR. Turning to the authors' computational methods: Nucleated cell counts per sample were estimated from amplification of reference gene primers within the assay. Sequence reads were collapsed and filtered to measure the absolute abundance of every unique TCRbeta CDR3 rearrangement. For each sample, productive Simpson clonality was calculated by taking the square root of Simpson's diversity index across productive rearrangements. Here the immuneACCESS table is served through TCRdb, limited to in-frame sequences with V and J called. Missing clones are a known gap in these copies; in checked studies unresolved V genes cover under half, and the rest lacks a known reason. V, J and clone size were drawn from that table, and D and trimming were deduced from the DNA. This sample has some 41,000 clones in its table, and 80% to 90% of those were observed once. Together, the top ten hold roughly a sixth of the sample.

Via the germline V gene (reference sequence), CDR1 is SEHNR and CDR2 FQNEAQ. From cysteine to phenylalanine, the CDR3 is 14 amino acids long. The retained sequence is limited to the CDR3, 42 bases, with the frame set at the first base. V was cut back by 2 bases and J by 1 base, leaving a gap of 7 bases between them. To note about this clone: Its antigen is unknown. Nothing much larger sits one base from this clone, and base qualities are not available.

Each collaborating institution followed its own protocols to collect whole blood in K2EDTA tubes. Collaborator samples were shipped for TCRbeta analysis as frozen whole blood, isolated PBMCs, or DNA extracted from either sample type. Sequences were obtained from peripheral blood. This TCR was recovered from a man aged 70 or older with active COVID-19. Recombination linked TRBV7-9 to TRBJ2-3; TRBD1 might be the D gene, on 5 matching bases. The nucleotides read TGTGCCAGCAGCTTACAGGGTCGCACAGATACGCAGTATTTT. This is translated as CASSLQGRTDTQYF.